This T cell receptor beta chain comes out of a study of blood T cell repertoires in COVID-19. About the research overall: The origin of the acute and convalescent COVID-19 samples was the United States, Italy and Spain. T cells, B-cell-depleted T cells, or PBMCs supplied cDNA or gDNA.

While infection was still active, Seattle patients were enrolled and then followed longitudinally. Trimming removed 5 bases from V and 7 bases from J, with 12 bases in between. Germline V gene lookup returns CDR1 MNHEY and CDR2 SVGEGT. This CDR3 region has 13 residues. Authors' processing steps: From reference gene primer amplification, estimates of nucleated cell counts were derived. Here immunoSEQ multiplex PCR was the method, and the copy in TCRdb shows in-frame clones only, minus some. V, J and clone size derive from that table, while D and trimming were established from the DNA sequence. This table holds about 260,000 clones, more than 85% found once.

The source material was peripheral blood. This chain joins TRBV6-2 or TRBV6-3 and TRBJ1-5; D possibly corresponds to TRBD1 (5 bases). The receptor comes from a woman aged 55-70 years with COVID-19, enrolled during active disease. CDR3 sequence: CASSNRFQQPQHF. The CDR3 DNA sequence: TGTGCCAGCAGTAACAGGTTTCAGCAGCCCCAGCATTTT.